The 8 T cell receptor beta chains below were found in one sample sequenced in a study of shared clonotypes between healthy human individuals. Assay used: immunoSEQ multiplex PCR; TCRdb lists only in-frame clones, some missing. The data contain about 980,000 clones, 76% of them singletons. The sample was memory CD4+ T cells sorted from blood. Subset described: CD45RA-negative fraction. The origin of the receptors is a man between 18 and 35 years old in good health.

This clone was observed a few times. Distinct nucleotide sequences in the sample also encode this CDR3. The V call is TRBV30, the J call TRBJ1-1; 8 bases fit TRBD1. The CDR3 is 14 residues long. Germline CDR1 reads GTSNPN; CDR2 reads SVGIG (reference sequence). Trimming removed 2 bases from V and 1 base from J; junction bases left unmatched: 3. The CDR3, as DNA: TGTGCCTGGAGTCCAGACAGGGGGAACACTGAAGCTTTCTTT. Translated: CAWSPDRGNTEAFF. Full variable domain (rest looked up from reference TRBV30 and TRBJ1-1): SQTIHQWPATLVQPVGSPLSLECTVEGTSNPNLYWYRQAAGRGLQLLFYSVGIGQISSEVPQNLSASRPQDRQFILSSKKLLLSDSGFYLCAWSPDRGNTEAFFGQGTRLTVV.

The gene calls are TRBV5-1 and TRBJ2-1; the D gene is possibly TRBD2 (5 bases). The CDR3 consists of 14 residues. Looked up from germline, CDR1 is SGHRS and CDR2 is YFSETQ. V shed 0 bases and J shed 5 bases, with 9 bases lying between them. This CDR3 reads CASSLALANNEQFF. In DNA, the CDR3 is TGCGCCAGCAGCTTGGCCCTAGCCAACAATGAGCAGTTCTTC.

The sample holds one count of this clone. Additional DNA sequences in this sample encode the identical CDR3. The V and J genes are TRBV5-1 and TRBJ1-3; no clear D gene. Germline assignment: CDR1 SGHRS and CDR2 YFSETQ. V lost 0 bases, J lost 4 bases, and 8 bases lay in between. The CDR3 has 14 amino acids. CDR3 loop: CASSLDGSGNTIYF. CDR3 nucleotide sequence: TGCGCCAGCAGCTTGGATGGATCCGGAAACACCATATATTTT.

The chain has TRBV5-1 and TRBJ2-5; the D is unclear. The CDR3 spans 13 residues. V was trimmed by 0 bases and J by 5 bases, leaving 8 bases between them. In germline, CDR1 is SGHRS, CDR2 YFSETQ. The DNA of the CDR3 is TGCGCCAGCAGCTTGGGGGTATCTGAGACCCAGTACTTC. As protein: CASSLGVSETQYF.

V usage is TRBV14 and J usage is TRBJ2-5; the D gene is possibly TRBD1 (5 bases). Germline-derived CDR1 and CDR2 are SGHDN and FVKESK. V gave up 4 bases and J gave up 6 bases, with 21 bases separating them. There are 16 residues in the CDR3. The CDR3 spells CASSLLPWQGRQTQYF. CDR3 DNA: TGTGCCAGCAGCCTCCTGCCGTGGCAGGGTAGACAGACCCAGTACTTC. The full variable domain, completed using reference TRBV14 and TRBJ2-5, is EAGVTQFPSHSVIEKGQTVTLRCDPISGHDNLYWYRRVMGKEIKFLLHFVKESKQDESGMPNNRFLAERTGGTYSTLKVQPAELEDSGVYFCASSLLPWQGRQTQYFGPGTRLLVL.

The gene calls are TRBV7-2 and TRBJ2-2, with D perhaps matching TRBD1 (6 bases). From germline, CDR1 is SGHTA and CDR2 FQGNSA. The CDR3 has 13 residues. V was clipped by 3 bases and J by 7 bases, with 9 bases between them. In DNA form, the CDR3 reads TGTGCCAGCAGCTTCTTAGGGGGCGGGGAGCTGTTTTTT. This sequence encodes CASSFLGGGELFF. The whole variable domain, remainder taken from reference TRBV7-2 and TRBJ2-2, is GAGVSQSPSNKVTEKGKDVELRCDPISGHTALYWYRQSLGQGLEFLIYFQGNSAPDKSGLPSDRFSAERTGGSVSTLTIQRTQQEDSAVYLCASSFLGGGELFFGEGSRLTVL.

The chain has TRBV5-4 and TRBJ1-2; no clear D gene. Germline assignment: CDR1 SGHNT and CDR2 YYREEE (reference sequence). Trimming took off 0 bases at V and 1 base at J, with 7 bases between the two ends. The CDR3 runs to 14 residues. CDR3 DNA sequence: TGTGCCAGCAGCTTGGACAGCGTTAACTATGGCTACACCTTC. It specifies CASSLDSVNYGYTF.

V gene TRBV9 combines with J gene TRBJ2-3; D might be TRBD2 (5 bases). Trimming stripped 4 bases from V and 7 bases from J, with 19 bases between. CDR3 length: 15 amino acids. The V gene's germline CDR1 is SGDLS and CDR2 YYNGEE. The CDR3 sequence is CASSPTSRPGNTQYF. Here the CDR3 DNA reads TGTGCCAGCAGCCCTACAAGCAGGCCCGGGAATACGCAGTATTTT.